The clone carrying this TCR beta chain was counted ten times or more. Antigen unknown. This entry belongs to a study of T-cell reconstitution after alpha-beta-depleted transplantation in children. Whole-study findings and limits: Alpha-beta T cells present about two months after transplant were reported to originate from several hundred expanded graft clones.

Unique molecular identifiers were incorporated into the prepared TCRbeta library. Each CDR3 protein is one row after TCRdb ran MiXCR on the PCR reads. The table shows over 200,000 distinct CDR3 sequences, with around 9.9% occurring only once. Trimming removed 4 bases from V and 5 bases from J; junction bases left unmatched: 4. The CDR3 has 13 amino acids. CDR1 is SEHNR, CDR2 FQNEAQ, per germline (reference sequence). The sequenced sample was PBMCs, obtained before TCRalphabeta/CD19-depleted stem cell transplant. The sequence was obtained from a child younger than two with acute myeloid leukemia, due to receive a stem cell transplant. V usage is TRBV7-9 and J usage is TRBJ2-7, with 8 positions matching TRBD1. CDR3 in DNA: TGTGCCAGCAGCTCGGCGACAGGGGACGAGCAGTACTTC. This codes for CASSSATGDEQYF.